These 3 T cell receptor beta chains were all obtained from the same sample, sequenced in a study of a mutant IDH1 vaccine in newly diagnosed glioma. The assay was immunoSEQ multiplex PCR, and TCRdb's table has in-frame clones only and misses some. The sample has 15,000 or so clones, approximately 80% seen once. Time point indicated: baseline, week 1 (first vaccination visit). Sample treatment: pre-vaccination baseline after standard-of-care therapy. Source: PBMCs, taken from a glioma patient treated with radiotherapy, temozolomide or both. The receptors come from a middle-aged man with glioma.

The chain links TRBV7-5 to TRBJ2-3; the table gives TRBD2 as D, unverified against the DNA. TRBV7-5 is marked as a pseudogene. This CDR3 spans 16 amino acids. In DNA form, the CDR3 reads TGTGTCAGAAGACGAGCGCCTAGCGGGAGCGAAGATACGCAGTATTTT. Residues: CVRRRAPSGSEDTQYF.

This clone turned up a few times. The chain is built from TRBV9 and TRBJ2-7; possibly TRBD2 for D (5 bases). Deletions cut 4 bases from V and 2 bases from J, with 19 bases between. CDR3 size: 16 residues. CDR1 is SGDLS, CDR2 YYNGEE, per germline. CDR3 amino acids: CASSPRPGSSPYEQYV. In nucleotides, the CDR3 is TGTGCCAGCAGCCCCCGTCCTGGGAGTTCCCCCTACGAGCAGTACGTC.

This chain connects TRBV6-6 to TRBJ2-7; either TRBD1 or TRBD2 may fit D (5 bases each). The CDR3 extends over 12 amino acids. The V end lost 6 bases, the J end lost 6 bases, and 12 bases lay between the germline ends. Germline values: CDR1 MNHNY, CDR2 SVGAGI (reference sequence). CDR3 residues: CASSQGVGEQYF. Here the CDR3 DNA reads TGTGCCAGCAGCCAGGGAGTGGGCGAGCAGTACTTC.